Listed below are T cell receptor beta chains from one sample, sequenced in a study of blood T cell repertoires in COVID-19. Repertoires were generated with immunoSEQ multiplex PCR, while TCRdb's copy carries only in-frame clones and drops some. The repertoire has a few hundred thousand clones, 75% to 90% of them found once; the top ten carry roughly 8.5%. Specimen: PBMCs or T cells enriched from blood (not recorded which). Every receptor here comes from a woman aged 60-75 years who had recovered from COVID-19. Each CDR3 is given with its conserved first and last residue. Clone size is given for some rows only: seen once, a few or many times, or a class if the clone is expanded.

once	TRBV11-2	CASSFRTRAAGLSNEQFF
-	TRBV4-2	CASSQGLSNQPQHF
once	TRBV5-4	CASSLGGDETQYF
-	TRBV6-5	CASSYSRIQGNSPLHF
once	TRBV9	CASSAMTGDYGYTF
-	TRBV5-1	CASSLGLGQLYGYTF
-	TRBV5-4	CASTVDRWKGTEAFF
-	TRBV4-1	CASSQGPGGYYEQYF
-	TRBV18	CASSPFNNEQFF
-	TRBV9	CASSVPTGVGTDTQYF
-	TRBV5-1	CASSSETLIAGVDEQFF
-	TRBV4-2	CASSQGVAGGQSEQFF
-	TRBV6-5	CASTHAGATNEKLFF
-	TRBV5-1	CASSLRQGILNTEAFF
-	TRBV2	CASSLAGAGGYTF
once	TRBV7-9	CASSLVTGNTEAFF
few	TRBV3-1/TRBV3-2	CASSPTSYNTGELFF
-	TRBV14	CASSGIGHFQETQYF
-	TRBV9	CASSVDLGGAENTIYF
-	TRBV28	CASSFGGGNTEAFF
-	TRBV15	CATSRRGGPNEKLFF
-	TRBV7-2	CASSLHKRGPTDTQYF
-	TRBV7-2	CASSLDRLGSTGELFF
-	TRBV6-5	CASSYSSGFNSPLHF
-	TRBV24-1	CATSAKLAGGPGEQFF
-	TRBV10-3	CAISESRGLPNEKLFF
-	TRBV6-5	CASMSGASGNTIYF
few	TRBV12-5	CASGWGHGNTEAFF
-	TRBV18	CASSPTPSYEQYF
once	TRBV14	CASSQVSGVSGNTIYF
-	TRBV5-4	CASSLGGQAYGYTF
-	TRBV6-6	CASSYSKPDLNSPLHF
-	TRBV6-6	CATLRQVNEQFF
-	TRBV5-1	CASSSLAGGPADTQYF
-	TRBV5-1	CASSLGGQGGYTF
-	TRBV6-1	CASSGSSPPDSEQFF
-	TRBV3-1/TRBV3-2	CASSQGPSTDTQYF
-	TRBV4-1	CASSNEGGTGNEKLFF
-	TRBV25-1	CASSEPGDVYNEQFF
once	TRBV2	CASGRGGAGYYGYTF
-	TRBV7-2	CASSPRSGSSYEQYF
once	TRBV5-1	CASSQDRGPGNTIYF
-	TRBV2	CASRRQGRNTDTQYF
few	TRBV6-1	CASSERSIPRGLDPQHF
-	TRBV2	CASSENRDYGYTF
-	TRBV6-1	CASSERAFYNEQFF
-	TRBV11-2	CASSHSVSGNTIYF
-	TRBV3-1/TRBV3-2	CASSQQGARNSPLHF
-	TRBV4-1	CASQRQISTNEKLFF
-	TRBV2	CASSFAGSLNTEAFF
-	TRBV7-8	CASSLELVISNQPQHF
-	TRBV5-5	CASSLKNRGVGGELFF
-	TRBV6-5	CASRRQDYNSPLHF
-	TRBV9	CASSVGAGGQTNSPLHF